This section outlines one T cell receptor beta chain sequence together with its context. Generated by immunoSEQ multiplex PCR, the TCRdb table keeps only in-frame clones and is missing some. The data contain some 60,000 clones, 86% of them singletons. Sampled blood was obtained at baseline, cycle 4 day 1, and cycle 7 day 1. The data are from a study of OX40 agonist ivuxolimab in advanced cancers. The CDR3 consists of 14 residues. The sample consisted of CD4+ or CD8+ T cells sorted from blood, taken in a trial of the OX40 agonist ivuxolimab. The source is an adult with an advanced solid tumor such as melanoma, head and neck, liver or kidney cancer. The chain uses TRBV12-2 and TRBJ1-1; the table's D call TRBD1 went unverified against the DNA. TRBV12-2 is tagged as a pseudogene. The CDR3 protein is CASRLLWGRTEAFF. The CDR3 region has the DNA TGTGCAAGTCGCTTGCTGTGGGGCCGCACTGAAGCTTTCTTT.